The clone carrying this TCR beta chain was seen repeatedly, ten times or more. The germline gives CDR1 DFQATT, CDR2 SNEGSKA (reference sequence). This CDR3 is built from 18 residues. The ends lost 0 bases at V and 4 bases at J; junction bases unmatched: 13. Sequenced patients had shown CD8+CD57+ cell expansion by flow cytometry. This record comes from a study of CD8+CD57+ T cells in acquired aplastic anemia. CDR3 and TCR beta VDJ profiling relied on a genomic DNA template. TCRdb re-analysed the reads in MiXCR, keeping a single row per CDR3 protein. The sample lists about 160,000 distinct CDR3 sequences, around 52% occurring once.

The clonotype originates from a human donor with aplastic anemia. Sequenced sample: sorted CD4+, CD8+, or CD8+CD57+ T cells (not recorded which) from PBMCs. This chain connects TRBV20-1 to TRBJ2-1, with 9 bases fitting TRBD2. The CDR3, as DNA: TGCAGTGCTAGAGATCTGGGGGCGGGAGGGCCACATTACAATGAGCAGTTCTTC. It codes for CSARDLGAGGPHYNEQFF.